This T cell receptor beta chain was profiled in a study of cytomegalovirus exposure and HLA in healthy donors. Points from the study as a whole: Immune exposure data for these donors was limited to CMV serostatus. Rare TCR sequences predominated, though certain public TCRs were found in many donors. Segments of the TCR beta V type were, in most cases, productive about 87% or about 30% of the time in an earlier analysis.

Points on this clone: Its antigen remains unidentified.

The PCR contained 60 Vbeta and 13 Jbeta primers. TCRdb's table, derived via immunoSEQ multiplex PCR, lists solely in-frame clones and lacks some. This table has a few hundred thousand clones, roughly two thirds appearing once. In nominal health when sampled, donors likely had unrecorded immune exposures nonetheless. Trimming pared 0 bases from V and 0 bases from J, leaving 9 bases between. The CDR3 covers 17 residues. Germline lookup yields CDR1 LGHNT and CDR2 FRNRAP. This receptor was obtained from a female donor in good health and CMV-seronegative. This chain links TRBV12-5 with TRBJ2-6, with unresolved D. The material sequenced was PBMCs. The CDR3: CASGLVAAPSGANVLTF. CDR3 DNA sequence: TGTGCTAGTGGTTTGGTAGCCGCCCCCTCTGGGGCCAACGTCCTGACTTTC.